The source of this T cell receptor (beta chain) is a study of human T cells and chemical hapten exposure. V was clipped by 4 bases and J by 1 base, with 22 bases between them. Germline lookup yields CDR1 MNHEY and CDR2 SMNVEV (reference sequence). CDR3 size: 18 residues. Time point in this sample: patch test 2, 6 weeks after DPC sensitization. Treatment here: therapeutic diphenylcyclopropenone sensitization with weekly scalp DPC. MiXCR, applied by TCRdb to the RACE reads, yields one record per CDR3 protein. Counted here are about 82,000 distinct CDR3 sequences, under 11% occurring once; the ten biggest clones make up 4.5% to 5%.

The chain couples TRBV27 to TRBJ1-1; D not certain. The clonotype was recovered from a woman aged 50 to 65 with alopecia areata. Some clones in this sample may be carry-over from other donors' samples. Specimen: whole blood, collected in connection with sensitization to the hapten diphenylcyclopropenone (DPC). The CDR3 sequence: CASSSRPPIGSPNTEAFF. CDR3 bases: TGTGCCAGCAGTTCCAGACCACCCATAGGGAGCCCGAACACTGAAGCTTTCTTT.